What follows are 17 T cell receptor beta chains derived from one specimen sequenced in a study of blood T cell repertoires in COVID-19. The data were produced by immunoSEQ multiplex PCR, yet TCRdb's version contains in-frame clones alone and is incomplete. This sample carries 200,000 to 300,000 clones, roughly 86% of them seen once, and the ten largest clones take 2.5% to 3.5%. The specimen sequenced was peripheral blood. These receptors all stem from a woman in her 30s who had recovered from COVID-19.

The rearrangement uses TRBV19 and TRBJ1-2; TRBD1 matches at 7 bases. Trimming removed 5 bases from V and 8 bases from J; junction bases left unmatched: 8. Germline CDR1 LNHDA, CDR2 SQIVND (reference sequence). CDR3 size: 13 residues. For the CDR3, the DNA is TGTGCCAGTAGTCTCATTGGAGGGGGCGGCTACACCTTC. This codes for CASSLIGGGGYTF.

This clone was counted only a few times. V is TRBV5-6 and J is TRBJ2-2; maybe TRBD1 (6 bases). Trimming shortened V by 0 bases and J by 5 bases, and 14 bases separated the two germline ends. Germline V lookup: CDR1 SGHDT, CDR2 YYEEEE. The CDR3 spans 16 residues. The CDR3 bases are TGTGCCAGCAGCTTGGCCCTCAGGGGTGGGACCGGGGAGCTGTTTTTT. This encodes CASSLALRGGTGELFF.

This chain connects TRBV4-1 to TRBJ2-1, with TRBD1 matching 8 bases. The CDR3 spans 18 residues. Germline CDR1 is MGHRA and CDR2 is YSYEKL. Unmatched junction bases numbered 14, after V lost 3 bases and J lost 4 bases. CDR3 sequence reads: CASSHPKERTGIYNEQFF. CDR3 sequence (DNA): TGCGCCAGCAGCCACCCGAAGGAGAGGACAGGGATTTACAATGAGCAGTTCTTC.

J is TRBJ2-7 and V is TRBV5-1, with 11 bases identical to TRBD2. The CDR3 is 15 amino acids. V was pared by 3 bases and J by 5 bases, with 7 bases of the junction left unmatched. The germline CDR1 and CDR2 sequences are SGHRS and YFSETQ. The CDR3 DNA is TGCGCCAGCAGCTCGCTGACTAGCGGGGCTAACGAGCAGTACTTC. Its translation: CASSSLTSGANEQYF.

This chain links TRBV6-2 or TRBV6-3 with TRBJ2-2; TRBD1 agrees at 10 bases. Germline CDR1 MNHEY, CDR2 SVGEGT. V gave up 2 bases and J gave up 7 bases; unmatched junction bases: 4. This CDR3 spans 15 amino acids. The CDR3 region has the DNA TGTGCCAGCAGTTACCGGGACAGGGGTTTCGGGGAGCTGTTTTTT. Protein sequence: CASSYRDRGFGELFF.

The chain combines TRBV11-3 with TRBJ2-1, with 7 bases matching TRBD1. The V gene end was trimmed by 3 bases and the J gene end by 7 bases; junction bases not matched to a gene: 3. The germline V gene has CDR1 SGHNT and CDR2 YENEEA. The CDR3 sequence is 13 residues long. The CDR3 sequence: CASSFGTVNEQFF. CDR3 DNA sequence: TGTGCCAGCAGCTTCGGGACAGTTAATGAGCAGTTCTTC.

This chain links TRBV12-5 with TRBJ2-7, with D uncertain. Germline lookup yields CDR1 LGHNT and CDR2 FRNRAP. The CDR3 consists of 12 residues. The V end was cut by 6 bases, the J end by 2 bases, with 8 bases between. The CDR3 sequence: CASGFHTYEQYF. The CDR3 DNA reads TGTGCTAGTGGCTTCCACACCTACGAGCAGTACTTC. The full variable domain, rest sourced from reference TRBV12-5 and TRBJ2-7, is DARVTQTPRHKVTEMGQEVTMRCQPILGHNTVFWYRQTMMQGLELLAYFRNRAPLDDSGMPKDRFSAEMPDATLATLKIQPSEPRDSAVYFCASGFHTYEQYFGPGTRLTVT.

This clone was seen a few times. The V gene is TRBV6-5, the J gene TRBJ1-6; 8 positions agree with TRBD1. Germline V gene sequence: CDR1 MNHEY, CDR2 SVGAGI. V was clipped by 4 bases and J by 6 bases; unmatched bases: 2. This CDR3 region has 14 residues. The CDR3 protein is CASSLGQGNSPLHF. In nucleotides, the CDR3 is TGTGCCAGCAGTTTAGGACAGGGTAATTCACCCCTCCACTTT.

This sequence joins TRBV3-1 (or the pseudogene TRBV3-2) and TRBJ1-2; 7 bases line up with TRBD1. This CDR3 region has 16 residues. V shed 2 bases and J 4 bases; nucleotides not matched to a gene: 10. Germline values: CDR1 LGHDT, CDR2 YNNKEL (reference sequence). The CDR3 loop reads CASSQIGRQGGYGYTF. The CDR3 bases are TGTGCCAGCAGCCAAATTGGGCGACAGGGAGGCTATGGCTACACCTTC.

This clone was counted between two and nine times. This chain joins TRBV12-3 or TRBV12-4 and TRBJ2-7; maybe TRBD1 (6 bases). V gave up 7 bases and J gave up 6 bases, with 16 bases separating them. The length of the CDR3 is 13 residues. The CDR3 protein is CASTPLGGGEQYF. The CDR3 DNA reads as TGTGCCAGCACCCCTTTAGGGGGTGGCGAGCAGTACTTC.

DNA of the CDR3: TGCGCCAGCAGCTCACAAGTGAACACTGAAGCTTTCTTT. Residues: CASSSQVNTEAFF. This sequence joins TRBV5-1 and TRBJ1-1; no clear D gene. V was pared by 3 bases and J by 0 bases, with 6 bases between. This CDR3 has 13 amino acids. Germline CDR1 reads SGHRS; CDR2 reads YFSETQ. The entire variable domain, with the rest obtained from reference TRBV5-1 and TRBJ1-1, is as follows: KAGVTQTPRYLIKTRGQQVTLSCSPISGHRSVSWYQQTPGQGLQFLFEYFSETQRNKGNFPGRFSGRQFSNSRSEMNVSTLELGDSALYLCASSSQVNTEAFFGQGTRLTVV.

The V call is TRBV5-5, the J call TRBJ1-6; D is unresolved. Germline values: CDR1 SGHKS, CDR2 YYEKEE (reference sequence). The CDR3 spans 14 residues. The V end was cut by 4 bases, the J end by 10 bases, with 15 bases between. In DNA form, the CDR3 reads TGTGCCAGCAGCGGCGGGGATCCGGACTCACCCCTCCACTTT. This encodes CASSGGDPDSPLHF.

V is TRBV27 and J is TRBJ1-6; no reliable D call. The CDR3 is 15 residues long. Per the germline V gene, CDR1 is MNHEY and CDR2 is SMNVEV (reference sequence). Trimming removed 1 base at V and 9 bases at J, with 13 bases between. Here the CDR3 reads CASSLLGRLGSPLHF. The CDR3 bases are TGTGCCAGCAGTTTATTGGGGAGGCTAGGTTCACCCCTCCACTTT.

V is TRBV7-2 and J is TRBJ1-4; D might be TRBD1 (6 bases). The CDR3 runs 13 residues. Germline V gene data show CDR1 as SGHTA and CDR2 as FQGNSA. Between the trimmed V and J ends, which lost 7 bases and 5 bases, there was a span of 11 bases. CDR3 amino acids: CASTARGNEKLFF. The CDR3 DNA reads TGTGCCAGCACGGCTAGGGGGAATGAAAAACTGTTTTTT.

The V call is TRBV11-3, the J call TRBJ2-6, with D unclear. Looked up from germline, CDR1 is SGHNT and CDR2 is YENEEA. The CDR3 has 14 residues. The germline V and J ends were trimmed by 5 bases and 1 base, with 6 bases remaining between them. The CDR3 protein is CASSQNSGANVLTF. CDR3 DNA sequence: TGTGCCAGCAGCCAAAATTCTGGGGCCAACGTCCTGACTTTC.

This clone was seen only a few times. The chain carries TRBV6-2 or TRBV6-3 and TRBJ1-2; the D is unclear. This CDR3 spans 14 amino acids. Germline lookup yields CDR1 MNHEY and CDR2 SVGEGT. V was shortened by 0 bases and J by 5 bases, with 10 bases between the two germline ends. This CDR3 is CASSYSVSSYGYTF. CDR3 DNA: TGTGCCAGCAGTTACTCGGTTTCCAGTTATGGCTACACCTTC.

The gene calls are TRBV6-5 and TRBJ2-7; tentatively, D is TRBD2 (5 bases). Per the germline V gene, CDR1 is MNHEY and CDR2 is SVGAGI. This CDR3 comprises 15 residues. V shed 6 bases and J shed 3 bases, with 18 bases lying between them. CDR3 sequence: CASRGSETDFYEQYF. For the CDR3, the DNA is TGTGCCAGCAGGGGGTCAGAGACGGACTTCTACGAGCAGTACTTC.